The sequence of this T cell receptor (beta chain) was determined in a study of monozygotic twins with cystic fibrosis. On the study more broadly: With roughly 16 PCR cycles, barcoded libraries came from three micrograms of fragmented DNA.

General study points: Shared CDR3 numbers were not associated with age, concordance or severity. J usage was most co-twin-similar in 8 of 16 pairs, V in 13. Low clonality (median roughly 0.0095) suggested a mostly naive repertoire.

Repertoires were generated with immunoSEQ multiplex PCR, while TCRdb's copy carries only in-frame clones and drops some. The table includes over 25,000 clones, roughly 90% detected once. The length of the CDR3 is 13 residues. Trimming shortened V by 2 bases and J by 4 bases, and 5 bases separated the two germline ends. Germline-derived CDR1 and CDR2 are ENHRY and SYGVKD. In this sample, this clone turned up a few times. What it binds is unknown. The chain recombines TRBV10-3 with TRBJ1-4; D remains unclear. Sequenced material: blood. This receptor was taken from a girl aged 2 to 10 with cystic fibrosis. CDR3: CAISEGGNEKLFF. Written as DNA, the CDR3 is TGTGCCATCAGTGAGGGAGGTAATGAAAAACTGTTTTTT.